This entry features one T cell receptor beta chain sequence. Which antigen it targets is not known. The sample holds no much larger clone one base away, and base qualities are not on file. The sample's time point label, decoded: baseline before first vaccination. Vaccinee samples were obtained from the UK trials COV001 and COV002, which included a single-blind randomized controlled phase 2/3 trial of AZD1222 (ChAdOx1 nCoV-19) in healthy adults. For TCRbeta chain sequencing, PBMC samples from trial participants were taken at day 0 and at day 28 after the second dose. The data originate from a study of T cell responses to AZD1222 COVID-19 vaccine (dated by TCRdb to about 2021). Background for the entire study: AZD1222 recipients given second doses at about 4 weeks or at about 12 weeks were pooled, since spike-specific TCR depth and breadth were not found to differ between the two schedules. TCR sequencing was performed for 233 trial participants, of whom about 200 were given two doses of AZD1222 and around 25 were given two doses of MenACWY control vaccine. Enrollment into the trials was organized by age into subgroups of 18-55, 56-69 and 70-plus years, and those subgroups contained approximately 150, 30 and 60 TCR-sequenced participants, respectively.

There are 16 amino acids in the CDR3, from cysteine to phenylalanine inclusive. Here the CDR3 DNA is all that survives: 48 bases in frame from base 1. V is clipped by 4 bases and J by 5 bases, and the sequence between their germline boundaries is 21 bases long. Looking up the germline V gene yields CDR1 SGDLS and CDR2 YYNGEE. The CDR3 regions of human TCRbeta chains were analyzed by immunosequencing. The paper's processing steps were these. TCRs in the repertoires were compared against a reference library of SARS-CoV-2-specific TCRs that had been generated with the MIRA antigen-specificity platform. Breadth was defined as the fraction of unique TCRs that were SARS-CoV-2-associated, and depth was defined as the fraction of total T cells that were SARS-CoV-2-associated. Using the MIRA data, every spike-specific TCR was mapped to the spike region that the TCR reacted to and assigned to either a CD4 or a CD8 class. Log10-transformed breadth and depth values were compared by one-way ANOVA with Sidak's multiple comparisons tests. The clones in this table, taken by TCRdb from immuneACCESS, are in-frame only. Not every clone is retained; where verified, under half of the shortfall comes from an unresolved V gene, and the cause of the rest is unknown. V, J and clone size are those of that table, while D and trimming were read from the DNA. This sample holds 170,000 or so clones; 85% to 95% were observed only once. The top ten clonotypes cover more than 0.8% of the sample.

Results the study describes overall, beyond this receptor: Most participants were white British and females outnumbered males, and the authors suggested that clonal diversity may have been underestimated. CD4 TCRs associated with the vaccine covered the entire spike protein, and the dominant responses were in regions 160-218 and 743-854. Nearly half of unique spike-specific TCRs reportedly recognized epitopes outside regions mutated in the B.1.351 and B.1.1.7 variants. After two AZD1222 doses, both the breadth and the depth of spike-specific TCRs were significantly higher than at day 0 and than in MenACWY recipients. Because no day 14 peak-response samples were available, the repertoires could be characterized only after the peak T cell response. The 56-69-year group was small, and its depth increase did not reach significance, likely because of low power. Only six AZD1222 recipients were SARS-CoV-2 seropositive at baseline, limiting conclusions about previously exposed vaccinees.

The chain was built from TRBV9 and TRBJ2-5; the D region possibly corresponds to TRBD2 (5 bases align). The TCR originated in an adult in good health. Sequencing was performed on peripheral blood, taken on day 0 of AZD1222 vaccination. The CDR3 amino acid sequence is: CASSRSPLAKGETQYF. The DNA is TGTGCCAGCAGCAGATCCCCTCTAGCCAAAGGGGAGACCCAGTACTTC.